The 9 T cell receptor beta chains below were found in one sample sequenced in a study of PD-1 blockade in classical Hodgkin lymphoma. Produced via immunoSEQ multiplex PCR; TCRdb's table is partial and in-frame only. The table has approximately 80,000 clones, around 90% seen once. Each patient's relapse followed autologous stem cell transplantation, and brentuximab vedotin exposure varied. Source: peripheral blood mononuclear cells (PBMCs), taken at baseline. These receptors all come from a human donor with classical Hodgkin lymphoma.

The chain carries TRBV5-1 and TRBJ2-7, with D unresolved. The CDR3 is made up of 17 amino acids. V gave up 3 bases and J gave up 5 bases, with 24 bases separating them. Per the germline V gene, CDR1 is SGHRS and CDR2 is YFSETQ. This chain's CDR3 is CASSSGRTVDPGHEQYF. As DNA, the CDR3 is TGCGCCAGCAGCTCCGGACGTACAGTTGACCCGGGCCACGAGCAGTACTTC.

This rearrangement joins TRBV5-1 to TRBJ1-1; the match to TRBD1 covers 9 bases. This CDR3 contains 16 residues. From germline, CDR1 is SGHRS and CDR2 YFSETQ. The junction had 8 bases not matched to a gene; V was cut back by 4 bases and J by 1 base. CDR3 DNA: TGCGCCAGCAGCCGCTTGGGACAGGGACAGAACACTGAAGCTTTCTTT. Translating it yields CASSRLGQGQNTEAFF. Looking up the rest from reference TRBV5-1 and TRBJ1-1 gives the full variable domain: KAGVTQTPRYLIKTRGQQVTLSCSPISGHRSVSWYQQTPGQGLQFLFEYFSETQRNKGNFPGRFSGRQFSNSRSEMNVSTLELGDSALYLCASSRLGQGQNTEAFFGQGTRLTVV.

The rearrangement joins TRBV9 to TRBJ2-4, with D maybe TRBD2 (6 bases). Germline V CDR1 and CDR2: SGDLS, YYNGEE. V lost 0 bases and J 0 bases, leaving 10 bases between the germline ends. The CDR3 loop spans 16 amino acids. The CDR3 spells CASSVEAGLAKNIQYF. The CDR3 DNA follows: TGTGCCAGCAGCGTAGAGGCGGGACTAGCCAAAAACATTCAGTACTTC.

This chain uses TRBV5-5 with TRBJ2-7; TRBD1 agrees at 8 bases. The CDR3 runs to 17 residues. The germline V gene encodes CDR1 SGHKS and CDR2 YYEKEE (reference sequence). The V segment lost 2 bases and the J segment 5 bases; nucleotides outside the gene matches: 15. This CDR3 reads CASSFDLGDRIVDEQYF. The DNA for the CDR3 is TGTGCCAGCAGCTTTGACCTAGGGGACAGGATCGTCGACGAGCAGTACTTC.

V and J are TRBV5-6 and TRBJ1-2, with 8 bases that match TRBD1. The germline CDR1 and CDR2 sequences are SGHDT and YYEEEE. The length of the CDR3 is 15 residues. Unmatched junction bases numbered 14, after V lost 4 bases and J lost 9 bases. CDR3 DNA sequence: TGTGCCAGCAGCCGACGGCCACAGGGGGTTATGCGCTACACCTTC. Translated: CASSRRPQGVMRYTF.

This chain joins TRBV4-1 and TRBJ1-5, with D unclear. This CDR3 spans 17 amino acids. Per germline, CDR1 MGHRA and CDR2 YSYEKL. Trimming shortened V by 1 base and J by 0 bases, and 13 bases separated the two germline ends. Here the CDR3 reads CASSQGNRRYSNQPQHF. The DNA for the CDR3 is TGCGCCAGCAGCCAAGGAAACAGACGATATAGCAATCAGCCCCAGCATTTT.

Written as DNA, the CDR3 is TGTGCCAGCAGCTTAGTTTTCTCCCCCCTGGACGAGCAGTACTTC. Protein product: CASSLVFSPLDEQYF. The J gene is TRBJ2-7, the V gene TRBV7-9, with unresolved D. The length of the CDR3 is 15 residues. The germline V and J ends were trimmed by 1 base and 5 bases, with 15 bases remaining between them. The germline V gene has CDR1 SEHNR and CDR2 FQNEAQ (reference sequence).

The rearrangement links TRBV6-5 to TRBJ1-1; 9 bases are shared with TRBD1. Trimming removed 5 bases from V and 1 base from J; junction bases left unmatched: 5. From germline, CDR1 is MNHEY and CDR2 SVGAGI. The CDR3 is made up of 15 amino acids. In nucleotides, the CDR3 is TGTGCCAGCAGTCCCGGGACAGGGTCGAACACTGAAGCTTTCTTT. Translation: CASSPGTGSNTEAFF.

This chain joins TRBV27 and TRBJ2-5; no clear D gene. V lost 4 bases and J lost 9, with 24 bases in between. The CDR3 totals 16 residues. CDR1 MNHEY and CDR2 SMNVEV come from the germline V gene (reference sequence). The CDR3 DNA reads as TGTGCCAGCAGTTCCCCCCATCCGGGCCAAGGAGTTCCCCAGTACTTC. It translates to CASSSPHPGQGVPQYF.